These 32 T cell receptor beta chains were all obtained from the same sample, sequenced in a study of CD8+CD57+ T cells in acquired aplastic anemia. Patients who underwent sequencing had shown CD8+CD57+ cell expansion by flow cytometry. Investigators profiled TCR beta VDJ and CDR3 from genomic DNA template. TCRdb re-called the reads with MiXCR, one entry per CDR3 protein. The repertoire has approximately 190,000 distinct CDR3 sequences, 40% to 50% of them found once; the top ten carry around a tenth. The sequencing input was sorted CD4+, CD8+, or CD8+CD57+ T cells (not recorded which) from PBMCs. These receptors originate from a human donor with aplastic anemia.

This clonotype was seen a few times. In DNA form, the CDR3 reads TGTGCCAGCAGCTTAGCCGGGGGTGAGCAGTACTTC. It is translated as CASSLAGGEQYF. The chain is built from TRBV7-9 and TRBJ2-7; D possibly corresponds to TRBD2 (6 bases). V was cut by 0 bases and J by 7 bases, with 7 bases left in between. Germline lookup yields CDR1 SEHNR and CDR2 FQNEAQ (reference sequence). There are 12 residues in the CDR3. Together with reference TRBV7-9 and TRBJ2-7, the CDR3 gives the full variable domain: DTGVSQNPRHKITKRGQNVTFRCDPISEHNRLYWYRQTLGQGPEFLTYFQNEAQLEKSRLLSDRFSAERPKGSFSTLEIQRTEQGDSAMYLCASSLAGGEQYFGPGTRLTVT.

Turning to this clonotype: Since the CDR3 does not end with the conserved phenylalanine or tryptophan, this likely comes from a read error. CDR3 nucleotides: TGCAGTGCCCTCGGACTAGCGGGAAACTACGGGCAGTACCTC. It encodes CSALGLAGNYGQYL. The chain joins TRBV20-1 to TRBJ2-7; TRBD2 aligns across 12 bases. Germline V gene data show CDR1 as DFQATT and CDR2 as SNEGSKA (reference sequence). The CDR3 is 14 amino acids.

This clonotype was counted at least ten times. The V and J genes are TRBV12-3 or TRBV12-4 and TRBJ2-1; D remains ambiguous. This CDR3 is 12 amino acids long. V was shortened by 3 bases and J by 7 bases, with 7 bases between the two germline ends. The chain's CDR3 is CASSFWRNEQFF. CDR3 DNA: TGTGCCAGCAGTTTTTGGAGAAATGAGCAGTTCTTC.

On this clonotype: This sequence may be a read error, since a much larger clone differs from it by one base. V is TRBV4-3 and J is TRBJ2-1; TRBD2 matches at 12 bases. This CDR3 is built from 15 residues. Trimming cost V 4 bases and J 12 bases; bases outside gene matches: 10. Germline V lookup: CDR1 LGHNA, CDR2 YSLEER. The CDR3 reads CASSPSGRGNDVQFF. Here the CDR3 DNA reads TGCGCCAGCAGCCCTAGCGGGAGGGGCAATGATGTGCAGTTCTTC.

The sample holds many counts of this clonotype. The rearrangement uses TRBV2 and TRBJ2-7, with 10 bases matching TRBD2. The CDR3 runs 15 residues. Germline CDR1 is SNHLY and CDR2 is FYNNEI. V shed 1 base, J shed 4 bases, and the junction held 4 bases outside the gene matches. The CDR3 spells CASSEELAGAYEQYF. CDR3 DNA sequence: TGTGCCAGCAGTGAAGAGCTAGCGGGGGCGTACGAGCAGTACTTC.

V and J are TRBV19 and TRBJ2-7; D might be TRBD1 (6 bases). The CDR3 loop spans 14 amino acids. V gave up 3 bases and J gave up 3 bases, with 12 bases separating them. Germline loops: CDR1 LNHDA, CDR2 SQIVND (reference sequence). The CDR3 protein is CASSISTGNYEQYF. In DNA form, the CDR3 reads TGTGCCAGTAGTATCTCAACAGGGAACTACGAGCAGTACTTC.

V is TRBV4-2 and J is TRBJ2-5; the match to TRBD2 covers 14 bases. V lost 2 bases and J lost 7; bases outside the gene matches: 9. CDR3 length: 17 amino acids. Germline CDR1 and CDR2: LGHNA and YNFKEQ. CDR3 sequence reads: CASSQPMTGTSGGTQYF. Here the CDR3 DNA reads TGTGCCAGCAGCCAACCGATGACAGGGACTAGCGGGGGGACCCAGTACTTC.

The gene calls are TRBV7-6 and TRBJ2-1; D is undetermined. The CDR3 loop spans 13 amino acids. Trimming removed 3 bases at V and 7 bases at J, with 10 bases between. In germline, CDR1 is SGHVS, CDR2 FNYEAQ. CDR3 region: CASSFRLRNEQFF. The CDR3 nucleotides are TGTGCCAGCAGCTTTAGATTAAGGAATGAGCAGTTCTTC.

The V gene is TRBV5-4, the J gene TRBJ1-2; the D is unclear. Trimming removed 0 bases at V and 1 base at J, with 16 bases between. CDR1 is SGHNT, CDR2 YYREEE, per germline (reference sequence). The CDR3 extends over 17 amino acids. CDR3 residues: CASSLGSRPIINYGYTF. The DNA of the CDR3 is TGTGCCAGCAGCTTGGGTTCCAGGCCCATAATTAACTATGGCTACACCTTC.

Worth noting for this clonotype: This may be a read error, as it is one base from a much larger clone. The gene calls are TRBV11-1 and TRBJ2-1, with D unresolved. From germline, CDR1 is SGHAT and CDR2 FQDESV (reference sequence). V lost 4 bases and J lost 0, with 10 bases in between. There are 15 residues in the CDR3. CDR3 protein: CASSSTESSYNEQFF. The CDR3 DNA reads TGTGCCAGCAGCTCGACGGAGAGCTCCTACAATGAGCAGTTCTTC.

This clonotype was seen at least ten times. The rearrangement joins TRBV4-3 to TRBJ2-1; D perhaps matches TRBD1 (6 bases). CDR3 length equals 18 residues. Germline CDR1 reads LGHNA; CDR2 reads YSLEER. Trimming took 0 bases from V and 4 from J, leaving 19 bases between them. The CDR3 coding sequence is TGCGCCAGCAGCCAAGACCCTCTTGGGGGCTCGAGGTACAATGAGCAGTTCTTC. Translation: CASSQDPLGGSRYNEQFF.

This clonotype was seen a handful of times. This rearrangement joins TRBV15 to TRBJ2-7; tentative D call: TRBD1 (6 bases). The CDR3 runs to 16 residues. Germline values: CDR1 LNHNV, CDR2 YYDKDF (reference sequence). Between the trimmed V and J ends, which lost 4 bases and 4 bases, there was a span of 20 bases. The CDR3 loop reads CATSTGTLLSGYEQYF. CDR3 DNA: TGTGCCACCAGCACTGGGACACTACTCTCTGGGTACGAGCAGTACTTC.

The gene calls are TRBV19 and TRBJ1-4, with 7 positions matching TRBD1. The V gene end was trimmed by 4 bases and the J gene end by 7 bases; junction bases not matched to a gene: 9. This CDR3 region has 15 residues. The germline V gene encodes CDR1 LNHDA and CDR2 SQIVND (reference sequence). The CDR3 sequence is CASSTLGGQVEKLFF. CDR3 in DNA: TGTGCCAGTAGTACGCTTGGAGGACAGGTTGAAAAACTGTTTTTT.

The CDR3 here is CSAETSGRETQYF. For the CDR3, the DNA is TGCAGTGCTGAGACTAGCGGGAGGGAGACCCAGTACTTC. The chain joins TRBV20-1 to TRBJ2-5; 13 bases fit TRBD2. The CDR3 totals 13 residues. CDR1 DFQATT and CDR2 SNEGSKA come from the germline V gene (reference sequence). V shed 5 bases and J 5 bases; nucleotides not matched to a gene: 2.

Notes on this clonotype: The final CDR3 position lacks the conserved phenylalanine or tryptophan, pointing to a likely read error. This chain joins TRBV18 and TRBJ1-4, with D perhaps matching TRBD1 (5 bases). Trimming took off 5 bases at V and 8 bases at J, with 15 bases between the two ends. CDR1 KGHSH and CDR2 LQKENI come from the germline V gene. The CDR3 runs 14 residues. The CDR3 region is CASSVSGAEEKLFC. The CDR3 bases are TGTGCCAGCTCAGTGAGTGGGGCTGAGGAAAAACTGTTTTGT.

This clonotype was counted only a few times. This chain links TRBV6-2 or TRBV6-3 with TRBJ2-7; TRBD2 matches 14 bases. The closer fit of TRBJ2-1 to the DNA end suggests the J call may be wrong. The CDR3 covers 19 residues. CDR1 and CDR2 from the germline V gene are MNHEY and SVGEGT. As DNA, the CDR3 is TGTGCCAGCAGTAACCTCGGGACTAGCGGGAGAGGCGATAGAAGCGAGCAGTTCTTC. Translated: CASSNLGTSGRGDRSEQFF.

This clonotype was picked up a small number of times. This sequence joins TRBV20-1 and TRBJ1-2, with D tentatively TRBD1 (6 bases). Between the trimmed V and J ends, which lost 5 bases and 5 bases, there was a span of 18 bases. Germline V gene data show CDR1 as DFQATT and CDR2 as SNEGSKA (reference sequence). The length of the CDR3 is 14 residues. CDR3 DNA: TGCAGTGCTGATTTAAGGGTGAGGGGGTATGGCTACACCTTC. The encoded protein is CSADLRVRGYGYTF.

This clonotype was picked up a small number of times. The rearrangement joins TRBV25-1 to TRBJ2-3; weak D call: TRBD2 (6 bases). The length of the CDR3 is 14 residues. Trimming left V 4 bases short and J 0 bases short, with 8 bases between. Germline loops: CDR1 MGHDK, CDR2 SYGVNS. Here the CDR3 reads CASSVAGSTDTQYF. CDR3 sequence (DNA): TGTGCCAGCAGTGTGGCGGGGAGCACAGATACGCAGTATTTT.

This clonotype has a count of ten or more. V usage is TRBV7-3 and J usage is TRBJ2-2; no clear D gene. Trimming took 4 bases from V and 0 from J, leaving 15 bases between them. Germline V gene lookup returns CDR1 SGHTA and CDR2 FQGTGA. The CDR3 is made up of 17 amino acids. CDR3 amino acids: CASSSPIDMTNTGELFF. The CDR3 region has the DNA TGTGCCAGCAGCTCACCAATCGACATGACGAACACCGGGGAGCTGTTTTTT.

This clonotype was counted between two and nine times. This chain connects TRBV28 to TRBJ1-2; TRBD1 agrees at 7 bases. The CDR3 has 14 residues. The germline gives CDR1 MDHEN, CDR2 SYDVKM. Trimming at V came to 9 bases and at J to 2 bases, leaving 9 bases not matched to a gene. For the CDR3, the DNA is TGTGCCAGTTCTCCGGGACAGCGGAACTATGGCTACACCTTC. Translation gives CASSPGQRNYGYTF.

The DNA of the CDR3 is TGTGCCAGCAGCTCCCCTCGCCGGGGCTCCTATAATTCACCCCTCCACTTT. This sequence encodes CASSSPRRGSYNSPLHF. This chain uses TRBV5-6 with TRBJ1-6; D is unclear. V lost 3 bases and J 0 bases, leaving 13 bases between the germline ends. Germline CDR1 reads SGHDT; CDR2 reads YYEEEE. The CDR3 loop spans 17 amino acids.

The V and J genes are TRBV2 and TRBJ2-5; 8 bases agree with TRBD2. V shed 8 bases, J shed 1 base, and the junction held 6 bases outside the gene matches. Germline V CDR1 and CDR2: SNHLY, FYNNEI. The CDR3 covers 14 residues. The CDR3 here is CASATSALQETQYF. DNA of the CDR3: TGTGCCAGCGCGACTAGCGCCCTCCAAGAGACCCAGTACTTC.

This clonotype showed up many times. At one boundary the junction diverges from the germline segment, which might be a read error. The J gene is TRBJ1-1, the V gene TRBV5-4; no clear D gene. The CDR3 extends over 13 amino acids. Germline V gene sequence: CDR1 SGHNT, CDR2 YYREEE (reference sequence). The CDR3 DNA sequence: TGTGCCAGCAGCCCCGCAGACCCCACTGACGCTTTCTTT. It translates to CASSPADPTDAFF.

This clonotype was detected many times. The chain links TRBV6-5 to TRBJ2-7; tentatively, D is TRBD1 (6 bases). The CDR3 sequence is 15 residues long. Per germline, CDR1 MNHEY and CDR2 SVGAGI. Trimming cost V 2 bases and J 5 bases, with 16 bases left between them. This CDR3 is CASSYDAQGGHEQYF. The CDR3 DNA follows: TGTGCCAGCAGTTACGACGCACAGGGTGGGCACGAGCAGTACTTC.

The chain recombines TRBV7-6 with TRBJ2-7; perhaps D is TRBD1 or TRBD2 (5 bases each). Germline CDR1 and CDR2: SGHVS and FNYEAQ. The CDR3 consists of 15 residues. V shed 1 base and J shed 1 base, with 11 bases lying between them. CDR3 sequence: CASSLGPGLSYEQYF. CDR3 nucleotides: TGTGCCAGCAGCTTAGGACCGGGGCTTTCCTACGAGCAGTACTTC.

V usage is TRBV11-1 and J usage is TRBJ2-2, with TRBD2 matching 12 bases. The germline gives CDR1 SGHAT, CDR2 FQDESV (reference sequence). Unmatched junction bases numbered 8, after V lost 6 bases and J lost 3 bases. The CDR3 loop spans 17 amino acids. As DNA, the CDR3 is TGTGCCAGCAGTTCCCGGACTAGCGGGATATACACCGGGGAGCTGTTTTTT. It yields the protein CASSSRTSGIYTGELFF.

The genes are TRBV29-1 and TRBJ2-3; a weak D match, TRBD1 (7 bases). The germline V gene has CDR1 SQVTM and CDR2 ANQGSEA. This CDR3 region has 17 residues. The germline V and J ends were trimmed by 2 bases and 0 bases, with 18 bases remaining between them. For the CDR3, the DNA is TGCAGCGTTGAACAGGGGGGAGAGGGACGGAGCACAGATACGCAGTATTTT. Protein: CSVEQGGEGRSTDTQYF.

A few counts support this clonotype. A much bigger clone sits one base away, suggesting this may be a read error. The chain joins TRBV20-1 to TRBJ2-7; D possibly uses TRBD1 or TRBD2 (5 bases each). The CDR3 is 16 residues long. Trimming pared 4 bases from V and 0 bases from J, leaving 19 bases between. CDR1 is DFQATT and CDR2 is SNEGSKA in the germline V gene (reference sequence). CDR3 in amino acids: CSANGVRGAVSYEQYF. CDR3 sequence (DNA): TGCAGTGCTAATGGGGTTAGGGGAGCAGTCTCCTACGAGCAGTACTTC.

This clonotype was recorded at least ten times. The chain recombines TRBV20-1 with TRBJ1-5, with 7 nucleotides matching TRBD1. After removal of 3 bases from V and 0 bases from J, the junction contained 14 bases not matched to a gene. CDR1 DFQATT and CDR2 SNEGSKA come from the germline V gene (reference sequence). This CDR3 region has 18 residues. In DNA, the CDR3 is TGCAGTGCTAGGAGAGGGGGCAGAGCCCATTATAGCAATCAGCCCCAGCATTTT. As protein: CSARRGGRAHYSNQPQHF.

This clonotype showed up just once. The DNA of the CDR3 is TGTGCCAGCAGTTTTGTTGGGGGTGGCTACACCTTC. It is translated as CASSFVGGGYTF. This sequence joins TRBV6-5 and TRBJ1-2; the D gene is possibly TRBD1 (5 bases). The CDR3 has 12 amino acids. The V gene lost 4 bases and the J gene lost 7 bases, with 10 bases spanning the gap. Looked up from germline, CDR1 is MNHEY and CDR2 is SVGAGI.

In this sample, this clonotype turned up many times. This rearrangement joins TRBV5-1 to TRBJ1-3, with TRBD1 matching 9 bases. CDR3 size: 16 residues. The ends lost 4 bases at V and 4 bases at J; junction bases unmatched: 9. The germline V gene has CDR1 SGHRS and CDR2 YFSETQ. CDR3 bases: TGCGCCAGCAGCCCATCCGGACAGGGGCCAGGAAACACCATATATTTT. Its translation is CASSPSGQGPGNTIYF.

This clonotype has a count of ten or more. The CDR3 DNA follows: TGTGCCTGGAGTGGAGGGGGCAGCTCCTACGAGCAGTACTTC. Translating it yields CAWSGGGSSYEQYF. V gene TRBV30 combines with J gene TRBJ2-7; 7 nucleotides agree with TRBD1. The trim removed 1 base at V and 0 bases at J, leaving 3 bases unmatched. The CDR3 length is 14 residues. Germline V CDR1 and CDR2: GTSNPN, SVGIG (reference sequence).